One and the same sample provided the 26 T cell receptor beta chains below, sequenced in a study of Graves' ophthalmopathy and Graves' hyperthyroidism (dated by TCRdb to between 2018 and 2020). For sequencing, an Illumina HiSeq 2000 was employed. TCR beta CDR3 regions were amplified from RNA transcripts for repertoire sequencing. A first-round RT-PCR used HTBI primers with the Qiagen OneStep RT-PCR kit, followed by a second-round multiplex PCR, size selection and purification. TCRdb reanalyzed the raw reads on its own, using fastp at Q25 for trimming and MiXCR for clone calling, and kept in-frame beta chains. CDR3 protein duplicates are merged, each entry listing the most common genes and DNA. The sample yields approximately 700,000 distinct CDR3 sequences; roughly 39% were counted once. The ten largest clones add up to more than 3% of the sample. Input material: peripheral blood. The receptor set was obtained from an adult man with Graves' ophthalmopathy.

V usage is TRBV9 and J usage is TRBJ2-7, with D possibly being TRBD1 or TRBD2 (7 bases each). CDR3 length equals 15 residues. V was trimmed by 4 bases and J by 4 bases, leaving 18 bases between them. Per germline, CDR1 SGDLS and CDR2 YYNGEE. The CDR3 DNA is TGTGCCAGCAGCCCCCGAGGGGAGGGGGCTTACGAGCAGTACTTC. This sequence encodes CASSPRGEGAYEQYF. Complete variable domain (other parts from reference TRBV9 and TRBJ2-7): DSGVTQTPKHLITATGQRVTLRCSPRSGDLSVYWYQQSLDQGLQFLIQYYNGEERAKGNILERFSAQQFPDLHSELNLSSLELGDSALYFCASSPRGEGAYEQYFGPGTRLTVT.

This clonotype showed up many times. This chain links TRBV7-2 with TRBJ2-7, with D hard to call. The length of the CDR3 is 13 residues. V lost 5 bases, J lost 3 bases, and 11 bases lay in between. The germline CDR1 and CDR2 sequences are SGHTA and FQGNSA. Here the CDR3 DNA reads TGTGCCAGCAGCCGTGACGCGGTCTACGAGCAGTACTTC. Its translation: CASSRDAVYEQYF.

There are a few counts of this clonotype. The CDR3 DNA reads TGTGCCAGCTCACCACGGGACAACTATGGCTACACCTTC. As protein: CASSPRDNYGYTF. The chain is built from TRBV18 and TRBJ1-2; TRBD1 might be the D (5 bases). This CDR3 contains 13 residues. V lost 1 base and J lost 2, with 5 bases in between. The V gene's germline CDR1 is KGHSH and CDR2 LQKENI.

Many counts were recorded for this clonotype. The chain links TRBV9 to TRBJ1-2, with a possible D match to TRBD1 (6 bases). V was cut by 0 bases and J by 0 bases, with 24 bases left in between. This CDR3 region has 20 residues. Germline loops: CDR1 SGDLS, CDR2 YYNGEE. This CDR3 reads CASSVVGNPGHHSTNYGYTF. The CDR3 DNA sequence: TGTGCCAGCAGCGTAGTCGGAAATCCGGGACATCATTCCACTAACTATGGCTACACCTTC.

Points on this clonotype: At one boundary the junction diverges from the germline segment, which might be a read error. V gene TRBV7-9 combines with J gene TRBJ2-7; no reliable D call. Germline V gene lookup returns CDR1 SEHNR and CDR2 FQNEAQ (reference sequence). The CDR3 spans 13 residues. The CDR3 reads CASSFANSYKQYF. The CDR3 coding sequence is TGTGCCAGCAGCTTCGCGAACTCCTACAAGCAGTACTTC.

This clonotype was counted many times. The rearrangement joins TRBV5-1 to TRBJ1-1; 7 nucleotides agree with TRBD1. CDR3 size: 14 residues. The germline V gene encodes CDR1 SGHRS and CDR2 YFSETQ. The ends lost 4 bases at V and 4 bases at J; junction bases unmatched: 7. This CDR3 reads CASSPDRVVTEAFF. CDR3 coding DNA: TGCGCCAGCAGCCCTGACAGGGTGGTCACTGAAGCTTTCTTT. The whole variable domain, filled in from reference TRBV5-1 and TRBJ1-1, reads KAGVTQTPRYLIKTRGQQVTLSCSPISGHRSVSWYQQTPGQGLQFLFEYFSETQRNKGNFPGRFSGRQFSNSRSEMNVSTLELGDSALYLCASSPDRVVTEAFFGQGTRLTVV.

Only a few counts were recorded for this clonotype. Just one base apart from a much larger clone, this may be a read error. The chain is built from TRBV10-3 and TRBJ1-5, with TRBD1 matching 8 bases. This CDR3 contains 15 residues. Per germline, CDR1 ENHRY and CDR2 SYGVKD. V shed 3 bases, J shed 6 bases, and the junction held 7 bases outside the gene matches. CDR3 DNA sequence: TGTGCCATCAGTGACTATACAGGGGGTGGTCAGCCCCAGCATTTT. This codes for CAISDYTGGGQPQHF.

Of note for this clonotype: This may arise from a read error, as a much more abundant clone is one base away. The chain has TRBV10-3 and TRBJ1-2, with 9 bases that match TRBD1. The length of the CDR3 is 15 residues. V was clipped by 2 bases and J by 4 bases; unmatched bases: 5. CDR1 is ENHRY and CDR2 is SYGVKD in the germline V gene. CDR3 amino acids: CAISEEQGAIYGYTF. The CDR3 DNA is TGTGCCATCAGTGAGGAACAGGGGGCCATCTATGGCTACACCTTC.

This clonotype was counted at least ten times. The chain carries TRBV15 and TRBJ1-5, with D unclear. The CDR3 consists of 14 residues. The V and J ends lost 6 bases and 2 bases respectively, with 11 bases between them. CDR1 is LNHNV and CDR2 is YYDKDF in the germline V gene (reference sequence). In nucleotides, the CDR3 is TGTGCCACCAGTCGTGGGGTCGGCAATCAGCCCCAGCATTTT. As protein: CATSRGVGNQPQHF.

This clonotype has a count of ten or more. This sequence joins TRBV29-1 and TRBJ2-5, with a weak D call TRBD2 (7 bases). The CDR3 extends over 13 amino acids. Trimming stripped 8 bases from V and 5 bases from J, with 18 bases between. Per germline, CDR1 SQVTM and CDR2 ANQGSEA. For the CDR3, the DNA is TGCAGCACCGGAACGGGGAGGGGGGAGACCCAGTACTTC. It encodes CSTGTGRGETQYF.

This clonotype was found many times. The V and J genes are TRBV15 and TRBJ1-2; D unclear. CDR1 is LNHNV, CDR2 YYDKDF, per germline (reference sequence). The length of the CDR3 is 15 residues. With 3 bases removed from V and 5 bases from J, the gap between germline ends came to 16 bases. CDR3 sequence (DNA): TGTGCCACCAGCAGGAATCTAGCAGACATATATGGCTACACCTTC. Amino acids: CATSRNLADIYGYTF. Supplemented by reference TRBV15 and TRBJ1-2, the full variable domain reads DAMVIQNPRYQVTQFGKPVTLSCSQTLNHNVMYWYQQKSSQAPKLLFHYYDKDFNNEADTPDNFQSRRPNTSFCFLDIRSPGLGDTAMYLCATSRNLADIYGYTFGSGTRLTVV.

This clonotype occurred many times. The chain employs TRBV7-8 and TRBJ2-7, with 10 nucleotides matching TRBD2. Per germline, CDR1 SGHVS and CDR2 FQNEAQ. The CDR3 loop spans 17 amino acids. V lost 1 base to trimming and J lost 7 bases; unmatched junction nucleotides: 13. The CDR3 sequence: CASSLGFGGTSVGEQYF. The CDR3 nucleotides read TGTGCCAGCAGCTTAGGGTTCGGCGGGACTAGCGTGGGGGAGCAGTACTTC.

This clonotype was picked up many times. The chain has TRBV2 and TRBJ1-5; D is ambiguous. Germline V gene data show CDR1 as SNHLY and CDR2 as FYNNEI. V was pared by 6 bases and J by 5 bases, with 14 bases between. CDR3 size: 14 residues. This CDR3 reads CASSRSSSDQPQHF. The CDR3 bases are TGTGCCAGCAGCAGGTCCTCGAGCGATCAGCCCCAGCATTTT.

CDR3 DNA sequence: TGTGCCAGCAGTGAAGAGGGGGGAAGCGCTGAAGCTTTCTTT. It encodes CASSEEGGSAEAFF. V gene TRBV13 combines with J gene TRBJ1-1, with a weak D call TRBD1 (6 bases). Germline CDR1 is PRHDT and CDR2 is FYEKMQ (reference sequence). This CDR3 is built from 14 residues. V was shortened by 6 bases and J by 6 bases, with 17 bases between the two germline ends.

The rearrangement joins TRBV12-3 or TRBV12-4 to TRBJ2-6; D is possibly TRBD1 or TRBD2 (5 bases each). V was clipped by 8 bases and J by 4 bases, with 12 bases between them. CDR3 length: 14 residues. This CDR3 reads CASGEGDGANVLTF. Here the CDR3 DNA reads TGTGCCAGCGGCGAAGGGGACGGGGCCAACGTCCTGACTTTC.

The genes are TRBV29-1 and TRBJ1-3; D call uncertain. This CDR3 spans 11 amino acids. The V and J ends lost 3 bases and 7 bases respectively, with 7 bases between them. Looked up from germline, CDR1 is SQVTM and CDR2 is ANQGSEA. DNA of the CDR3: TGCAGCGTTGAGGCAGGTAACACCATATATTTT. This sequence encodes CSVEAGNTIYF. Looking up the rest from reference TRBV29-1 and TRBJ1-3 gives the full variable domain: SAVISQKPSRDICQRGTSLTIQCQVDSQVTMMFWYRQQPGQSLTLIATANQGSEATYESGFVIDKFPISRPNLTFSTLTVSNMSPEDSSIYLCSVEAGNTIYFGEGSWLTVV.

This chain joins TRBV7-8 and TRBJ1-2; D possibly corresponds to TRBD1 (6 bases). V lost 5 bases and J lost 4, with 14 bases in between. This CDR3 is built from 14 residues. CDR1 and CDR2 (germline): SGHVS, FQNEAQ. The CDR3 DNA reads TGTGCCAGCAGCCAAGATAGGACAGCCTATGGCTACACCTTC. The encoded protein is CASSQDRTAYGYTF.

This clonotype was recorded at least ten times. The chain uses TRBV19 and TRBJ1-5; D call uncertain. Germline V gives CDR1 LNHDA, CDR2 SQIVND (reference sequence). V lost 6 bases, J lost 8 bases, and 8 bases lay in between. CDR3 length: 11 residues. The CDR3 here is CASRGGEPQHF. The CDR3 nucleotides are TGTGCCAGTAGGGGCGGGGAGCCCCAGCATTTT.

As to this clonotype: A junction boundary mismatches the germline segment, possibly from a read error. This chain links TRBV29-1 with TRBJ2-7, with 8 bases that match TRBD1. CDR1 and CDR2 from the germline V gene are SQVTM and ANQGSEA. The CDR3 totals 15 residues. DNA of the CDR3: TGTGCCAGCTCACCGAGACAGGGGCTCGGACACGAGCAGTACTTC. Translation gives CASSPRQGLGHEQYF.

This clonotype was recorded once. The gene calls are TRBV2 and TRBJ2-3; D call uncertain. The CDR3 sequence is 16 residues long. The V gene lost 3 bases and the J gene lost 2 bases, with 15 bases spanning the gap. The germline V gene encodes CDR1 SNHLY and CDR2 FYNNEI. This chain's CDR3 is CASSDHPDGYTDTQYF. CDR3 bases: TGTGCCAGCAGTGACCACCCCGACGGTTACACAGATACGCAGTATTTT.

V and J are TRBV2 and TRBJ1-1, with TRBD1 identical over 7 bases. J was trimmed by 8 bases and V by 6 bases; bases with no gene match: 9. Germline CDR1 reads SNHLY; CDR2 reads FYNNEI. The CDR3 spans 13 residues. The DNA for the CDR3 is TGTGCCAGCAGCGAGGGCCGGGACAGCGAAGCTTTCTTT. Amino acid sequence: CASSEGRDSEAFF.

Comment on this clonotype: The CDR3 does not end in the conserved phenylalanine or tryptophan, so this is likely a read error. This chain links TRBV29-1 with TRBJ1-1, with D perhaps matching TRBD1 (6 bases). V lost 7 bases, J lost 1 base, and 10 bases lay in between. The CDR3 contains 12 residues. Germline values: CDR1 SQVTM, CDR2 ANQGSEA. The CDR3 sequence is CSARQANTEAFV. Written as DNA, the CDR3 is TGCAGCGCAAGACAGGCGAACACTGAAGCTTTCGTT.

This clonotype was seen at least ten times. The J gene is TRBJ1-1, the V gene TRBV5-1; 9 bases align to TRBD1. V gave up 5 bases and J gave up 1 base; unmatched junction bases: 0. This CDR3 comprises 13 residues. From germline, CDR1 is SGHRS and CDR2 YFSETQ. CDR3 DNA sequence: TGCGCCAGCAGACAGGGGGCGAACACTGAAGCTTTCTTT. Translation gives CASRQGANTEAFF.

This sequence joins TRBV24-1 and TRBJ2-5, with a possible D match to TRBD1 (6 bases). Germline V lookup: CDR1 KGHDR, CDR2 SFDVKD. The ends were cut back, 12 bases at V and 5 bases at J, with 15 bases in the middle. The CDR3 length is 12 residues. CDR3 nucleotides: TGTGCCCGGACACGTCAGGGGGAGACCCAGTACTTC. Amino acids: CARTRQGETQYF.

This clonotype was detected many times. This chain uses TRBV7-8 with TRBJ1-6, with D possibly matching TRBD1 (6 bases). The germline V and J ends were trimmed by 0 bases and 6 bases, with 9 bases remaining between them. The CDR3 covers 15 residues. Germline CDR1 reads SGHVS; CDR2 reads FQNEAQ. CDR3 DNA: TGTGCCAGCAGCTTAGCGACAGGCCTTAATTCACCCCTCCACTTT. As protein: CASSLATGLNSPLHF.

The chain uses TRBV30 and TRBJ2-7; possibly TRBD1 for D (6 bases). CDR1 is GTSNPN and CDR2 is SVGIG in the germline V gene (reference sequence). The CDR3 sequence is 13 residues long. The V gene lost 7 bases and the J gene lost 6 bases, with 19 bases spanning the gap. The CDR3 bases are TGTGCCTCGAAGGGGGAGATGCGGTCCGAGCAGTACTTC. As protein: CASKGEMRSEQYF. The full variable domain, with the rest looked up from reference TRBV30 and TRBJ2-7, is SQTIHQWPATLVQPVGSPLSLECTVEGTSNPNLYWYRQAAGRGLQLLFYSVGIGQISSEVPQNLSASRPQDRQFILSSKKLLLSDSGFYLCASKGEMRSEQYFGPGTRLTVT.